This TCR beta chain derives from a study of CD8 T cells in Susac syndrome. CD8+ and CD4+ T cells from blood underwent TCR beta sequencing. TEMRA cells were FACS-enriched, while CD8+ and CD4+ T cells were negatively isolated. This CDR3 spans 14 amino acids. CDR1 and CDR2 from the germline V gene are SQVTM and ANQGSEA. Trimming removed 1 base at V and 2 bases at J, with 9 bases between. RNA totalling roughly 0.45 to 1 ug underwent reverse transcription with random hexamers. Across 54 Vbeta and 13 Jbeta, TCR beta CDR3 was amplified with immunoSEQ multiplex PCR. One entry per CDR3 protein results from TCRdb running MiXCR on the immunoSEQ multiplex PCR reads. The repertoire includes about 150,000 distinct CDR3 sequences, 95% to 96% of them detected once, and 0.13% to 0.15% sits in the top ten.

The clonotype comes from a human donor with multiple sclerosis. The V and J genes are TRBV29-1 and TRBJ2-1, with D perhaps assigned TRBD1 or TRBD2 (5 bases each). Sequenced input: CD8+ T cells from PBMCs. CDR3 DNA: TGCAGCGTTGAAGGTGTGGGGGCCTACAATGAGCAGTTCTTC. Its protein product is CSVEGVGAYNEQFF.